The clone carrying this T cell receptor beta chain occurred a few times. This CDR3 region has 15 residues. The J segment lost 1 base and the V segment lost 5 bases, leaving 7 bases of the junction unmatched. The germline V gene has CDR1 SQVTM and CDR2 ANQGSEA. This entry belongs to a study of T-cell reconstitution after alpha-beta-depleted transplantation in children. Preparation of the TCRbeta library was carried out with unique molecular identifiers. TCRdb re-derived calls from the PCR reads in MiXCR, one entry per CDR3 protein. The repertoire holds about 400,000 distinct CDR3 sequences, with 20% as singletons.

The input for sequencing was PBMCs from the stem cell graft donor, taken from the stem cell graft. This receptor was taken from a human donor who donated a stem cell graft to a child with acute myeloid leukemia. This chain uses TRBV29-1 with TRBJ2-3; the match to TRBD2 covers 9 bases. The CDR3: CSVPTTSGRTDTQYF. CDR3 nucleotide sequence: TGCAGCGTTCCAACGACTAGCGGACGCACAGATACGCAGTATTTT.